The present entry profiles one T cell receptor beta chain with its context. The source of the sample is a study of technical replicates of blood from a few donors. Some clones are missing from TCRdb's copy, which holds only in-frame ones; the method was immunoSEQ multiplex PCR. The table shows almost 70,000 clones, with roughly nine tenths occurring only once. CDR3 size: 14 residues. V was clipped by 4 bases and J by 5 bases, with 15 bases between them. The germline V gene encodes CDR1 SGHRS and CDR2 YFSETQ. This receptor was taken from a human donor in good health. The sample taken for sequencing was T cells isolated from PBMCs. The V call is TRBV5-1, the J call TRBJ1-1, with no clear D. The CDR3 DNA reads TGCGCCAGCAGCGCCGGACCGGGGAGAACTGAAGCTTTCTTT. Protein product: CASSAGPGRTEAFF.